This T cell receptor beta chain came from a study of blood T cell repertoires in COVID-19. About the study: Some COVID-19 samples were acute and others convalescent; all came from the United States, Italy and Spain. T cells, B-cell-depleted T cells, or PBMCs provided the cDNA or gDNA that served as material.

V was cut by 8 bases and J by 0 bases, with 18 bases left in between. The CDR3 sequence is 15 residues long. In the source study's methods: Estimates of nucleated cell counts were drawn from the amplification of reference gene primers. Sequencing was performed with immunoSEQ multiplex PCR; in TCRdb, only in-frame clones are kept and a portion is missing. V, J and clone size are taken as reported in that table, and D and trimming were inferred from the DNA itself. There are around 77,000 clones in the sample; 82% occur only once, and around 20% lies in the top ten. Sequenced material: peripheral blood. The V gene is TRBV5-3, the J gene TRBJ2-7; no clear D. TRBV5-3 belongs to the ORF category, with a function that is uncertain. The origin of this receptor is a human donor in a cohort sampled during active COVID-19. The CDR3 DNA is TGTGCCAGGTCAAACGGCACAGCCGACTCCTACGAGCAGTACTTC. This codes for CARSNGTADSYEQYF.